This record concerns one T cell receptor (beta chain) sequence. This table comes from immunoSEQ multiplex PCR, and its TCRdb copy is limited to in-frame clones, with some not included. Of fewer than 200,000 clones detected, approximately 85% appear once; the ten largest clones hold 6% to 9%. The data are from a study of blood T cell repertoires in COVID-19. CDR1 and CDR2 from the germline V gene are KGHSH and LQKENI. Trimming removed 6 bases from V and 4 bases from J; junction bases left unmatched: 5. The CDR3 consists of 15 residues. The clonotype originates from a man aged 40-49 years who had recovered from COVID-19. The chain couples TRBV18 to TRBJ2-3; 12 bases align to TRBD1. The sequenced material came from peripheral blood. The CDR3 DNA is TGTGCCAGCTCTGGGACAGGGGGCTTGGCAGATACGCAGTATTTT. Its translation: CASSGTGGLADTQYF.